One sample yielded the 24 T cell receptor beta chains listed below, sequenced in a study of blood T cell repertoires in COVID-19. Sequencing was performed with immunoSEQ multiplex PCR; in TCRdb, only in-frame clones are kept and a portion is missing. The profile shows 190,000 or so clones, 75% to 85% of them singletons. Sequencing was carried out using PBMCs or T cells enriched from blood (not recorded which). The receptors derive from a man in his forties or fifties who had recovered from COVID-19.

The gene calls are TRBV19 and TRBJ2-7; 10 bases map to TRBD1. V was clipped by 7 bases and J by 3 bases; unmatched bases: 6. Per germline, CDR1 LNHDA and CDR2 SQIVND (reference sequence). The CDR3 extends over 14 amino acids. In DNA form, the CDR3 reads TGTGCCAGTAAGGGACAGGGGTACGACTACGAGCAGTACTTC. Translating it yields CASKGQGYDYEQYF.

This clone appeared a single time. V usage is TRBV6-5 and J usage is TRBJ2-5, with 10 bases identical to TRBD1. The germline V gene encodes CDR1 MNHEY and CDR2 SVGAGI. CDR3 length: 14 residues. J gave up 4 bases and V 8 bases, and 7 bases lay outside the gene matches. CDR3 bases: TGTGCCAGCGGACAGGGGGTTGTAGGAGAGACCCAGTACTTC. This translates into CASGQGVVGETQYF.

This sequence joins TRBV21-1 and TRBJ1-2. TRBV21-1 constitutes a pseudogene. This CDR3 has 15 amino acids. CDR3 protein: CASSRGEAGVYGYTF. CDR3 sequence (DNA): TGTGCCAGCAGCAGGGGGGAGGCAGGAGTCTATGGCTACACCTTC.

V usage is TRBV19 and J usage is TRBJ1-2, with 12 bases that match TRBD1. Unmatched junction bases numbered 5, after V lost 3 bases and J lost 3 bases. There are 16 residues in the CDR3. Germline CDR1 reads LNHDA; CDR2 reads SQIVND (reference sequence). The CDR3 nucleotides are TGTGCCAGTAGTATGGGACAGGGGGCGGTTGACTATGGCTACACCTTC. Encoded protein: CASSMGQGAVDYGYTF.

CDR3: CASRTTGANYGYTF. CDR3 DNA sequence: TGTGCCAGCCGAACGACAGGGGCTAACTATGGCTACACCTTC. The genes are TRBV5-8 and TRBJ1-2, with 8 bases matching TRBD1. This CDR3 is 14 amino acids long. The V gene's germline CDR1 is SGHTS and CDR2 YDEGEE. Trimming took 7 bases from V and 0 from J; bases not matched to a gene: 5. Drawing the rest from reference TRBV5-8 and TRBJ1-2, the complete variable domain is EAGVTQSPTHLIKTRGQQATLRCSPISGHTSVYWYQQALGLGLQFLLWYDEGEERNRGNFPPRFSGRQFPNYSSELNVNALELEDSALYLCASRTTGANYGYTFGSGTRLTVV.

This clone was observed a handful of times. The chain uses TRBV9 and TRBJ2-3, with TRBD2 matching 10 bases. J was trimmed by 0 bases and V by 0 bases; bases with no gene match: 13. Germline CDR1 reads SGDLS; CDR2 reads YYNGEE. This CDR3 region has 20 residues. The CDR3 loop is CASSVGGAGGPMASTDTQYF. The CDR3 nucleotides read TGTGCCAGCAGCGTAGGTGGAGCGGGGGGGCCAATGGCCAGCACAGATACGCAGTATTTT.

The chain uses TRBV2 and TRBJ1-2, with D possibly TRBD1 on 6 matching bases. The CDR3 runs 19 residues. V was cut by 6 bases and J by 2 bases, with 28 bases left in between. Germline V gives CDR1 SNHLY, CDR2 FYNNEI. The CDR3 DNA reads as TGTGCCAGCAGGAGAGGTCGCCGACAGGAAGGACCAGAGAACTATGGCTACACCTTC. Protein: CASRRGRRQEGPENYGYTF.

The V gene is TRBV2, the J gene TRBJ1-1; TRBD1 aligns across 8 bases. The CDR3 is made up of 14 amino acids. The germline V gene has CDR1 SNHLY and CDR2 FYNNEI. The V gene end was trimmed by 5 bases and the J gene end by 1 base; junction bases not matched to a gene: 3. The CDR3 here is CASSLQGGNTEAFF. The CDR3 nucleotides read TGTGCCAGCAGTCTACAGGGGGGGAACACTGAAGCTTTCTTT. The complete variable domain, with remaining parts taken from reference TRBV2 and TRBJ1-1, reads EPEVTQTPSHQVTQMGQEVILRCVPISNHLYFYWYRQILGQKVEFLVSFYNNEISEKSEIFDDQFSVERPDGSNFTLKIRSTKLEDSAMYFCASSLQGGNTEAFFGQGTRLTVV.

This clone was seen only once. The genes are TRBV10-3 and TRBJ2-3; 14 bases are shared with TRBD2. The germline V gene has CDR1 ENHRY and CDR2 SYGVKD. The CDR3 covers 17 residues. The V and J ends lost 2 bases and 5 bases, in that order; junction bases with no gene match: 6. DNA of the CDR3: TGTGCCATCAGTGAGGGTGGACTAGCGGGAGGAAGAGATACGCAGTATTTT. Protein: CAISEGGLAGGRDTQYF.

This clone came up a few times. This chain links TRBV9 with TRBJ2-2, with D possibly matching TRBD2 (6 bases). Between the trimmed V and J ends, which lost 1 base and 1 base, there was a span of 8 bases. CDR1 is SGDLS, CDR2 YYNGEE, per germline. The CDR3 sequence is 15 residues long. CDR3 DNA sequence: TGTGCCAGCAGCGTAAGGGACTTGAACACCGGGGAGCTGTTTTTT. Protein sequence: CASSVRDLNTGELFF.

Turning to this clone: One junction end disagrees with the germline gene, perhaps due to a read error. V is TRBV28 and J is TRBJ1-4; D is perhaps TRBD1 (5 bases). Germline V gene sequence: CDR1 MDHEN, CDR2 SYDVKM. This CDR3 spans 14 amino acids. CDR3 residues: CASSWGGKNGKLFF. CDR3 sequence (DNA): TGTGCCAGCAGTTGGGGGGGGAAGAATGGAAAACTGTTTTTT.

The chain is built from TRBV24-1 and TRBJ2-5; tentative D call: TRBD2 (5 bases). The V gene's germline CDR1 is KGHDR and CDR2 SFDVKD. The CDR3 runs 13 residues. V gave up 4 bases and J gave up 10 bases, with 15 bases separating them. CDR3 loop: CATSDSLSGGQYF. The DNA for the CDR3 is TGTGCCACCAGTGACTCCCTGTCCGGAGGCCAGTACTTC.

This clone was found a few times. The chain employs TRBV11-2 and TRBJ1-1; D perhaps matches TRBD1 (6 bases). Trimming took 6 bases from V and 6 from J, leaving 20 bases between them. From germline, CDR1 is SGHAT and CDR2 FQNNGV. The CDR3 has 15 residues. In DNA, the CDR3 is TGTGCCAGCAGTTATAACCGGGACAAAGGTGCTGAAGCTTTCTTT. It specifies CASSYNRDKGAEAFF. Using reference TRBV11-2 and TRBJ1-1 for the parts outside the CDR3, the full variable domain is EAGVAQSPRYKIIEKRQSVAFWCNPISGHATLYWYQQILGQGPKLLIQFQNNGVVDDSQLPKDRFSAERLKGVDSTLKIQPAKLEDSAVYLCASSYNRDKGAEAFFGQGTRLTVV.

The chain links TRBV28 to TRBJ2-7, with a tentative D call TRBD1 (5 bases). This CDR3 is 14 amino acids long. V lost 5 bases to trimming and J lost 0 bases, with 11 bases between them. CDR1 MDHEN and CDR2 SYDVKM come from the germline V gene. CDR3 DNA sequence: TGTGCCAGCAGTCTGACAGTCCGCTCCTACGAGCAGTACTTC. Encoded protein: CASSLTVRSYEQYF. Looking up the rest from reference TRBV28 and TRBJ2-7 gives the full variable domain: DVKVTQSSRYLVKRTGEKVFLECVQDMDHENMFWYRQDPGLGLRLIYFSYDVKMKEKGDIPEGYSVSREKKERFSLILESASTNQTSMYLCASSLTVRSYEQYFGPGTRLTVT.

This chain uses TRBV2 with TRBJ1-2; a weak D match, TRBD1 (6 bases). Germline V gene data show CDR1 as SNHLY and CDR2 as FYNNEI. Trimming stripped 3 bases from V and 4 bases from J, with 12 bases between. The CDR3 runs to 14 residues. The CDR3 DNA reads as TGTGCCAGCAGTGACAACAGGGCGCTCTATGGCTACACCTTC. Its protein product is CASSDNRALYGYTF.

J is TRBJ2-7 and V is TRBV11-2; D uncertain. Per the germline V gene, CDR1 is SGHAT and CDR2 is FQNNGV. There are 14 residues in the CDR3. Trimming took 3 bases from V and 2 from J, leaving 11 bases between them. The CDR3 DNA sequence: TGTGCCAGCAGCTTCGACTTATCTCCCTACGAGCAGTACTTC. The encoded protein is CASSFDLSPYEQYF.

The chain combines TRBV29-1 with TRBJ1-1; D not resolved. Germline assignment: CDR1 SQVTM and CDR2 ANQGSEA. The CDR3 is 12 amino acids. Deletions cut 3 bases from V and 2 bases from J, with 7 bases between. CDR3 coding DNA: TGCAGCGTTGATGCTAGAAACACTGAAGCTTTCTTT. It encodes CSVDARNTEAFF.

The rearrangement joins TRBV2 to TRBJ1-2; D may be TRBD1 (5 bases). This CDR3 is 14 amino acids long. Trimming cost V 4 bases and J 0 bases, with 9 bases left between them. Germline CDR1 reads SNHLY; CDR2 reads FYNNEI. CDR3: CASSVDSPNYGYTF. The CDR3 region has the DNA TGTGCCAGCAGTGTTGACAGCCCTAACTATGGCTACACCTTC.

This clone turned up a few times. V and J are TRBV7-9 and TRBJ2-7, with a tentative D call TRBD1 (5 bases). Trimming took 3 bases from V and 2 from J, leaving 11 bases between them. This CDR3 has 14 residues. The V gene's germline CDR1 is SEHNR and CDR2 FQNEAQ (reference sequence). CDR3 bases: TGTGCCAGCAGCTTGACAGCAGCTACCTACGAGCAGTACTTC. Protein sequence: CASSLTAATYEQYF.

The rearrangement joins TRBV4-1 to TRBJ2-7; 11 nucleotides match TRBD2. This CDR3 is 14 amino acids long. In germline, CDR1 is MGHRA, CDR2 YSYEKL. The V segment lost 5 bases and the J segment 3 bases; nucleotides outside the gene matches: 3. The CDR3 DNA follows: TGCGCCAGCAGCGAAACTAGCGGGGGCTACGAGCAGTACTTC. This translates into CASSETSGGYEQYF.

V gene TRBV5-8 combines with J gene TRBJ2-7; TRBD1 agrees at 7 bases. The J segment lost 2 bases and the V segment lost 2 bases, leaving 7 bases of the junction unmatched. The CDR3 consists of 15 residues. CDR1 and CDR2 from the germline V gene are SGHTS and YDEGEE. CDR3 in DNA: TGTGCCAGCAGCTTATCCGGGACAGCCACCTACGAGCAGTACTTC. It specifies CASSLSGTATYEQYF.

The V and J genes are TRBV7-9 and TRBJ2-7; D is perhaps TRBD1 (6 bases). Trimming took off 4 bases at V and 5 bases at J, with 21 bases between the two ends. This CDR3 contains 16 residues. CDR1 and CDR2 from the germline V gene are SEHNR and FQNEAQ (reference sequence). CDR3 in amino acids: CASSSWTGTKGDEQYF. The CDR3 nucleotides read TGTGCCAGCAGCTCATGGACCGGGACAAAGGGAGACGAGCAGTACTTC.

The count of this clone is one. This rearrangement joins TRBV9 to TRBJ2-3, with 7 bases matching TRBD1. Germline CDR1 SGDLS, CDR2 YYNGEE. The CDR3 runs 15 residues. Trimming took 3 bases from V and 1 from J; bases not matched to a gene: 5. The CDR3 spells CASSEGAVGTDTQYF. CDR3 in DNA: TGTGCCAGCAGCGAGGGGGCTGTGGGCACAGATACGCAGTATTTT.

This clone was recorded many times. The rearrangement links TRBV11-2 to TRBJ2-5, with D perhaps matching TRBD1 (6 bases). Trimming cost V 4 bases and J 5 bases, with 17 bases left between them. In germline, CDR1 is SGHAT, CDR2 FQNNGV. The CDR3 extends over 15 amino acids. The CDR3 nucleotides read TGTGCCAGCAGCTCGGGCGGCAGGGGTGGGGAGACCCAGTACTTC. It codes for CASSSGGRGGETQYF.